The 5 T cell receptor beta chains below were found in one sample sequenced in a study of vaccination and CD4 T cells after COVID-19. The Oncomine TCR Beta short-read assay generated sequence data from the DNA of cultured CD4+ T cells. TCRdb itself ran the PCR reads through MiXCR, one entry per CDR3 protein. This sample carries over 10,000 distinct CDR3 sequences, roughly 53% of them seen once, and the ten largest clones take about 12%. Described treatment: roughly 10-day PBMC culture with coronavirus spike peptide pools or control peptides (ViraFEST assay). No antigens are known for them. Sample: CD4+ T cells from blood, cultured in vitro. All receptors derive from a human donor who had recovered from COVID-19.

This clonotype was observed once. The chain carries TRBV4-1 and TRBJ1-5; perhaps TRBD1 as D (6 bases). Germline values: CDR1 MGHRA, CDR2 YSYEKL. The CDR3 length is 14 residues. Trimming removed 2 bases at V and 4 bases at J, with 9 bases between. The CDR3 sequence is CASSQLDRNQPQHF. The CDR3 DNA sequence: TGCGCCAGCAGCCAACTCGACAGGAATCAGCCCCAGCATTTT.

This chain connects TRBV6-2 or TRBV6-3 to TRBJ2-3; 12 bases are shared with TRBD1. The CDR3 runs 16 residues. Unmatched junction bases numbered 10, after V lost 6 bases and J lost 6 bases. The germline CDR1 and CDR2 sequences are MNHEY and SVGEGT. CDR3 sequence (DNA): TGTGCCAGCAGGACCCCCGGGACAGGGGGCCGGGATACGCAGTATTTT. Its protein is CASRTPGTGGRDTQYF.

This clonotype ranks as large. The genes are TRBV10-3 and TRBJ1-1; D possibly corresponds to TRBD1 (6 bases). Germline assignment: CDR1 ENHRY and CDR2 SYGVKD. V shed 8 bases and J shed 5 bases, with 12 bases lying between them. The CDR3 spans 12 residues. CDR3: CAIGGGLTEAFF. For the CDR3, the DNA is TGTGCCATCGGGGGCGGATTAACTGAAGCTTTCTTT.

V is TRBV5-4 and J is TRBJ2-7, with 14 bases that match TRBD2. CDR1 SGHNT and CDR2 YYREEE come from the germline V gene (reference sequence). The J segment lost 3 bases and the V segment lost 4 bases, leaving 3 bases of the junction unmatched. The CDR3 consists of 15 residues. The CDR3 DNA is TGTGCCAGCAGCCGACTAGCGGGAGGGGTCTACGAGCAGTACTTC. It encodes CASSRLAGGVYEQYF. The full variable domain, rest sourced from reference TRBV5-4 and TRBJ2-7, is ETGVTQSPTHLIKTRGQQVTLRCSSQSGHNTVSWYQQALGQGPQFIFQYYREEENGRGNFPPRFSGLQFPNYSSELNVNALELDDSALYLCASSRLAGGVYEQYFGPGTRLTVT.

The CDR3 nucleotides read TGTGCCAGCAGCCCCTCGGTTGGGTCAGTAGATACGCAGTATTTT. Protein: CASSPSVGSVDTQYF. The chain has TRBV7-8 and TRBJ2-3; D ambiguous. This CDR3 is built from 15 residues. CDR1 is SGHVS and CDR2 is FQNEAQ in the germline V gene. V lost 5 bases, J lost 5 bases, and 17 bases lay in between.